A selection of T cell receptor beta chains follows, all from one sample in a study of control samples from healthy donors and cancer patients. This table comes from immunoSEQ multiplex PCR, and its TCRdb copy is limited to in-frame clones, with some not included. Of 150,000 to 180,000 clones in the sample, 85% to 95% were seen once. Sequenced: blood. All receptors derive from a man aged 35 to 55 in good health. Each CDR3 is given with its conserved first and last residue. Each record gives: D gene, V gene, clone size, J gene, CDR3 protein, CDR3 DNA. The D gene is left open where the match is weak. Size values are once, few and many counts, or a class for expanded clones, and some rows have none.

>.|TRBV5-1|.|TRBJ2-3
CASSLAVSTDTQYF
TGCGCCAGCAGCTTGGCTGTTAGCACAGATACGCAGTATTTT
>.|TRBV9|.|TRBJ2-7
CASSRFGSHSYEQYF
TGTGCCAGCAGCAGGTTCGGGTCCCACTCCTACGAGCAGTACTTC
>TRBD1|TRBV29-1|.|TRBJ2-3
CSVDGQGSDTQYF
TGCAGCGTGGACGGACAGGGATCAGATACGCAGTATTTT
>.|TRBV5-5|once|TRBJ2-1
CASSLQGSEQFF
TGTGCCAGCAGCCTACAGGGTTCTGAGCAGTTCTTC
>.|TRBV7-2|.|TRBJ1-6
CASSSGMTHYNSPLHF
TGTGCCAGCAGCTCCGGGATGACCCACTATAATTCACCCCTCCACTTT
>.|TRBV29-1|once|TRBJ1-1
CSVARGDTEAFF
TGCAGCGTTGCCCGGGGGGACACTGAAGCTTTCTTT
>.|TRBV19|.|TRBJ2-7
CASSIGSNEQYF
TGTGCCAGTAGTATAGGGTCAAACGAGCAGTACTTC
>TRBD2|TRBV19|.|TRBJ2-1
CASRKGLAGGLAYNEQFF
TGTGCCAGTAGGAAGGGGCTAGCGGGGGGTCTCGCCTACAATGAGCAGTTCTTC
>.|TRBV3-1/TRBV3-2|.|TRBJ2-7
CASSQGWGGPYEQYF
TGTGCCAGCAGCCAAGGTTGGGGGGGCCCCTACGAGCAGTACTTC
>.|TRBV30|once|TRBJ1-2
CAWSVLPGGRNYGHTF
TGTGCCTGGAGTGTTCTGCCTGGGGGCCGGAACTATGGCCACACCTTC
>.|TRBV7-9|.|TRBJ2-7
CASSFSYEQYF
TGTGCCAGCAGCTTCAGCTACGAGCAGTACTTC
>.|TRBV7-2|.|TRBJ1-3
CASSLAGNTIYF
TGTGCCAGCAGCTTAGCGGGAAACACCATATATTTT
>.|TRBV4-1|medium-sized|TRBJ2-7
CASSGFGPSSYEQYF
TGCGCCAGCAGCGGTTTCGGGCCTAGCTCCTACGAGCAGTACTTC
>.|TRBV28|.|TRBJ1-2
CASSSPGKGRNYGYTF
TGTGCCAGCAGTTCCCCTGGAAAGGGACGTAACTATGGCTACACCTTC
>.|TRBV29-1|.|TRBJ2-7
CSASGKTLYEQYF
TGCAGCGCCTCAGGGAAAACCCTCTACGAGCAGTACTTC
>.|TRBV18|.|TRBJ1-2
CASSPGGGIYGYTF
TGTGCCAGCTCACCAGGCGGAGGGATCTATGGCTACACCTTC
>.|TRBV10-3|.|TRBJ2-1
CAISADSGHEQFF
TGTGCCATCAGTGCGGACAGTGGTCATGAGCAGTTCTTC
>.|TRBV3-1/TRBV3-2|.|TRBJ1-1
CASSQRAEAFF
TGTGCCAGCAGCCAACGAGCCGAAGCTTTCTTT
>.|TRBV4-1|.|TRBJ1-1
CASSQGFGGNTEAFF
TGCGCCAGCAGCCAAGGGTTCGGGGGGAACACTGAAGCTTTCTTT
>.|TRBV12-3/TRBV12-4|.|TRBJ2-7
CASSASYEQYF
TGTGCCAGCAGCGCCTCCTACGAGCAGTACTTC
>TRBD1|TRBV3-1/TRBV3-2|.|TRBJ2-7
CASSLWTGDEQYF
TGTGCCAGCAGTCTATGGACAGGCGACGAGCAGTACTTC
>.|TRBV28|.|TRBJ2-4
CASYARGRRYIQYF
TGTGCCAGCTACGCAAGAGGTAGACGGTACATTCAGTACTTC
>.|TRBV19|.|TRBJ1-5
CASSSVQGGNQPQHF
TGTGCCAGTAGTTCGGTCCAGGGCGGCAATCAGCCCCAGCATTTT
>.|TRBV10-3|.|TRBJ2-5
CAISVGGAEETQYF
TGTGCCATCAGTGTAGGGGGAGCGGAAGAGACCCAGTACTTC
>.|TRBV7-6|.|TRBJ2-7
CASSLALGYEQYF
TGTGCCAGCAGCTTAGCGCTCGGCTACGAGCAGTACTTC
>.|TRBV19|once|TRBJ1-2
CASRSRGDYGYTF
TGTGCCAGTCGTTCTCGGGGGGACTATGGCTACACCTTC
>TRBD1|TRBV29-1|.|TRBJ1-1
CSAQDRDGTEAFF
TGCAGCGCTCAAGACAGGGATGGGACTGAAGCTTTCTTT